The TCR beta chain described here comes from a study of T cell repertoires in cytomegalovirus infection. Study background: The public TCR beta signatures pointed to both CMV infection and matching HLA type. Findings and caveats of the study: CMV-specific TCR beta clonotypes restricted by HLA-C were the ones dominating the ex vivo response.

The CDR3 totals 15 residues. Germline CDR1 is DFQATT and CDR2 is SNEGSKA (reference sequence). Trimming took off 0 bases at V and 8 bases at J, with 14 bases between the two ends. Via MiXCR, TCRdb re-called the reads, giving one row per CDR3 protein. The table records around 430,000 distinct CDR3 sequences, about 44% of them present only once. Details on this clonotype: The target antigen is unknown.

This chain links TRBV20-1 with TRBJ1-6; D gene ambiguous. Sequenced material: cultured PBMCs, taken from culture after CMV antigen stimulation. The TCR was taken from a human donor in good health (CMV status not recorded). Some clones in this sample may be carry-over from other donors' samples. This CDR3 is CSARDRGRGDSPLHF. The CDR3 DNA reads TGCAGTGCTAGAGACAGAGGGCGCGGGGATTCACCCCTCCACTTT.